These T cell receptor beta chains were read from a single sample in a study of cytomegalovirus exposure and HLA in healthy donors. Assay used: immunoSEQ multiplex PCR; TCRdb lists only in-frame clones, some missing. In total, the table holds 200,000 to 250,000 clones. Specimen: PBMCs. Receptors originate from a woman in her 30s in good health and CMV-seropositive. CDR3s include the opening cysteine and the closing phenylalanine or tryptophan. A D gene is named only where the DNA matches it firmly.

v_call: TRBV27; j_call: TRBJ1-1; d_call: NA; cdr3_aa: CASRPTGNTEAFF; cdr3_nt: TGTGCCAGCAGGCCCACCGGGAACACTGAAGCTTTCTTT
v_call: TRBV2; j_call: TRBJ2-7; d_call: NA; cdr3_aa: CASQGSSYEQYF; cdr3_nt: TGTGCCAGCCAGGGGAGCTCCTACGAGCAGTACTTC
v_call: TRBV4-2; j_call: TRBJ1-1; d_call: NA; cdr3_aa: CASSQGVGRENTEAFF; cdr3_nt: TGTGCCAGCAGCCAAGGGGTCGGCAGGGAGAACACTGAAGCTTTCTTT
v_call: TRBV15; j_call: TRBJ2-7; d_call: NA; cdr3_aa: CATSRPPSEQYF; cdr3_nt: TGTGCCACCAGCAGACCCCCCTCCGAGCAGTACTTC
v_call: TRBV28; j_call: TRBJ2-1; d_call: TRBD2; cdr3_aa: CASSGQAGVSYNEQFF; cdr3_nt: TGTGCCAGCAGTGGCCAAGCGGGAGTAAGCTACAATGAGCAGTTCTTC
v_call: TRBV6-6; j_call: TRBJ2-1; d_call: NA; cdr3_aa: CASSPRFGSNEQFF; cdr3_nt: TGTGCCAGCAGTCCCCGATTTGGGAGCAATGAGCAGTTCTTC
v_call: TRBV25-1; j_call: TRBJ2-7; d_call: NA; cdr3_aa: CASSEFREQYF; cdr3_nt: TGTGCCAGCAGTGAATTTCGCGAGCAGTACTTC
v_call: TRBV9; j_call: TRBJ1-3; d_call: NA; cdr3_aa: CASSGGSFSGNTIYF; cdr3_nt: TGTGCCAGCAGCGGAGGGAGCTTTTCCGGAAACACCATATATTTT
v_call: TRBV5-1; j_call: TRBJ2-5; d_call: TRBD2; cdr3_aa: CASSSGILGGGSETQYF; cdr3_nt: TGCGCCAGCAGCTCGGGAATCCTCGGGGGGGGGAGCGAGACCCAGTACTTC
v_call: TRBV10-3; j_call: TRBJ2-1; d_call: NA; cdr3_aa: CAISELASRSEQFF; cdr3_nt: TGTGCCATCAGTGAGTTGGCTAGCAGGAGTGAGCAGTTCTTC
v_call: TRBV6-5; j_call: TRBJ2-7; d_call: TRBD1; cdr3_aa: CASSFGDSLYEQYF; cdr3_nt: TGTGCCAGCAGTTTCGGGGACAGTCTCTACGAGCAGTACTTC
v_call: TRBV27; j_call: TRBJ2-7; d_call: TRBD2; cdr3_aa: CASSPEEREFYEQYF; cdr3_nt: TGTGCCAGCAGTCCCGAGGAGCGGGAGTTTTACGAGCAGTACTTC
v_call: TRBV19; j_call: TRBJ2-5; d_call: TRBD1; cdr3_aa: CASSRDRAQETQYF; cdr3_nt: TGTGCCAGTAGTAGGGACAGGGCCCAAGAGACCCAGTACTTC
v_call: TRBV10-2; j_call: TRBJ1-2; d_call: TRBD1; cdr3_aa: CASSDPVGQGKGGYTF; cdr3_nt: TGCGCCAGCAGTGACCCGGTCGGACAGGGGAAAGGTGGCTACACCTTC
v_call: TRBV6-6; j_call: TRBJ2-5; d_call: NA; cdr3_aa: CASRRALSGNQETQYF; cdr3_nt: TGTGCCAGCAGAAGAGCTCTTAGCGGCAACCAAGAGACCCAGTACTTC
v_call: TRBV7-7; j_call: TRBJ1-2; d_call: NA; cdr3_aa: CASSLSNDGGGMRYTF; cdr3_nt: TGTGCCAGCAGCTTATCTAACGATGGGGGGGGAATGCGCTACACCTTC
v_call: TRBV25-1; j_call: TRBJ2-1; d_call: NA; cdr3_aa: CASSHRENEQFF; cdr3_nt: TGTGCCAGCAGCCACCGAGAGAATGAGCAGTTCTTC
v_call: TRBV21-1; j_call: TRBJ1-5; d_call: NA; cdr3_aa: CASSKAPGQGANQPQHF; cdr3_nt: TGTGCCAGCAGCAAAGCCCCGGGACAGGGGGCCAATCAGCCCCAGCATTTT
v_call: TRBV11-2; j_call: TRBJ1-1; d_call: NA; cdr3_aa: CASNFLQGRNTEAFF; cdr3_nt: TGTGCCAGCAACTTTCTACAGGGCAGGAACACTGAAGCTTTCTTT
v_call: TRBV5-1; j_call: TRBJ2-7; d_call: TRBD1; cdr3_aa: CASGPGQPSYEQYF; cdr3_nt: TGCGCCAGCGGACCGGGACAGCCATCCTACGAGCAGTACTTC
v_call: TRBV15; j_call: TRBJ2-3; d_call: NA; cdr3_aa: CATSRGSETDTQYF; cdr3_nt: TGTGCCACCAGCAGAGGAAGCGAGACAGATACGCAGTATTTT
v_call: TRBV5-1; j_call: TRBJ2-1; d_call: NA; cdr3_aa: CASSLGQTRLNYNEQFF; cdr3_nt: TGCGCCAGCAGCTTGGGACAAACTCGGCTCAACTACAATGAGCAGTTCTTC
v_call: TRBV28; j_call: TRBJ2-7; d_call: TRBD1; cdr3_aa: CASSSPVTGKSYEQYF; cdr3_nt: TGTGCCAGCAGTTCCCCAGTGACAGGGAAGTCCTACGAGCAGTACTTC
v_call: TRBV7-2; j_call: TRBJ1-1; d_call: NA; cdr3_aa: CASRLQGNSMNTEAFF; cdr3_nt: TGTGCCAGCAGACTACAGGGCAACTCGATGAACACTGAAGCTTTCTTT
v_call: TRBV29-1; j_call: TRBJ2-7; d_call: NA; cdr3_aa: CSVEDGSGSDEQYF; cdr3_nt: TGCAGCGTTGAAGATGGGTCCGGGTCGGACGAGCAGTACTTC
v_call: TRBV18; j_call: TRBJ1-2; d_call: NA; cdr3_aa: CASSPPGREDYGYTF; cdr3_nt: TGTGCCAGCTCACCACCGGGCAGGGAGGACTATGGCTACACCTTC
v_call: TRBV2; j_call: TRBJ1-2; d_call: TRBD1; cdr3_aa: CASSDPTGGRGYGYTF; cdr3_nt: TGTGCCAGCAGTGACCCGACAGGGGGACGTGGCTATGGCTACACCTTC
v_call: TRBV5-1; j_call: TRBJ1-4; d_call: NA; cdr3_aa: CASSLGRQRTNEKLFF; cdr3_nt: TGCGCCAGCAGCTTGGGACGACAGAGAACTAATGAAAAACTGTTTTTT
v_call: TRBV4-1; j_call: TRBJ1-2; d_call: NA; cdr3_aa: CASSQAQGGGYGYTF; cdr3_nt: TGCGCCAGCAGCCAAGCACAGGGCGGGGGCTATGGCTACACCTTC
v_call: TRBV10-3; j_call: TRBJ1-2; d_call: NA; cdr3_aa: CAISESGAGASYGYTF; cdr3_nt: TGTGCCATCAGTGAGTCGGGGGCAGGGGCTTCCTATGGCTACACCTTC
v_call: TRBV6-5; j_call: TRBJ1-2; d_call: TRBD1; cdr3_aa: CASSSTGESCGYTF; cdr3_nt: TGTGCCAGCAGTTCCACAGGGGAATCGTGTGGCTACACCTTC
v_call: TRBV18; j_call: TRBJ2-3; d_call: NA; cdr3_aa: CASSPKNRLGTDTQYF; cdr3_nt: TGTGCCAGCTCACCAAAAAACAGGCTCGGCACAGATACGCAGTATTTT
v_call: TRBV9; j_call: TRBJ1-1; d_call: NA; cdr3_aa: CASSSGWGGNTEAFF; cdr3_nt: TGTGCCAGCAGCTCAGGGTGGGGCGGGAACACTGAAGCTTTCTTT
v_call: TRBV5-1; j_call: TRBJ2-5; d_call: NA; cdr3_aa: CASSRQVQETQYF; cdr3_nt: TGCGCCAGCAGCCGACAGGTTCAAGAGACCCAGTACTTC
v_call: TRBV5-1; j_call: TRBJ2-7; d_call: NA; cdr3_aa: CASRRDFKGSYEQYF; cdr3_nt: TGCGCCAGCAGACGGGACTTCAAGGGCTCCTACGAGCAGTACTTC
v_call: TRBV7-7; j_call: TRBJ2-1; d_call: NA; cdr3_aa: CASSLMLGDEQFF; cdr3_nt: TGTGCCAGCAGCTTGATGCTAGGAGATGAGCAGTTCTTC
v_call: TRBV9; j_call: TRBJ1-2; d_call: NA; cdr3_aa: CASSVGVGLAGYTF; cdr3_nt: TGTGCCAGCAGCGTAGGGGTGGGTTTAGCTGGCTACACCTTC
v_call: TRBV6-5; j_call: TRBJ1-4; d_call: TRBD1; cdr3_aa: CASRATIGTGEKLFF; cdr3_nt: TGTGCCAGCAGAGCAACCATCGGGACAGGGGAAAAACTGTTTTTT
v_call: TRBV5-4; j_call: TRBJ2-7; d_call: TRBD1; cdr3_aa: CASSLTAGTGVYEQYF; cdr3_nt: TGTGCCAGCAGCTTGACCGCCGGGACAGGGGTTTACGAGCAGTACTTC
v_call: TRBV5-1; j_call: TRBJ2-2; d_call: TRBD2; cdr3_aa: CASSVDSGGSSTGELFF; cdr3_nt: TGCGCCAGCAGCGTAGATAGCGGGGGGTCGAGCACCGGGGAGCTGTTTTTT
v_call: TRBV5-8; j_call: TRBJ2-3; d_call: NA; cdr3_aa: CASTPWVAESTDTQYF; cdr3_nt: TGTGCCAGCACTCCGTGGGTAGCGGAGAGCACAGATACGCAGTATTTT
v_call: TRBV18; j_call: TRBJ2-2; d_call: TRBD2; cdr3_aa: CASSRWTSGITGELFF; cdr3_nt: TGTGCCAGCTCACGCTGGACTAGCGGGATTACCGGGGAGCTGTTTTTT
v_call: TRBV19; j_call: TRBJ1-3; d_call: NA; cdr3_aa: CASSIDGGASGNTIYF; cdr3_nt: TGTGCCAGTAGTATAGACGGGGGTGCCTCCGGAAACACCATATATTTT
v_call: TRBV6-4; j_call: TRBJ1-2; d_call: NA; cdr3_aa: CASSDSPDSHGYTF; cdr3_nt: TGTGCCAGCAGTGACTCGCCGGACAGTCATGGCTACACCTTC
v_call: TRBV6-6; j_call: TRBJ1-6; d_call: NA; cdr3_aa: CASSYQGPPYNSPLHF; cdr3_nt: TGTGCCAGCAGTTACCAGGGCCCACCATATAATTCACCCCTCCACTTT
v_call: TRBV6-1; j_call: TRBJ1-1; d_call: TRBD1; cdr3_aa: CASSDYLGQGKDTEAFF; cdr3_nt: TGTGCCAGCAGTGACTACCTAGGACAGGGGAAAGACACTGAAGCTTTCTTT
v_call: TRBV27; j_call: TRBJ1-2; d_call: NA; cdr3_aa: CASSPGGTVYGYTF; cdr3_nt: TGTGCCAGCAGTCCCGGGGGGACCGTCTATGGCTACACCTTC
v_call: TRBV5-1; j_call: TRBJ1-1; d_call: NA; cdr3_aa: CASSLVADEAFF; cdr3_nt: TGCGCCAGCAGCTTGGTCGCAGATGAAGCTTTCTTT
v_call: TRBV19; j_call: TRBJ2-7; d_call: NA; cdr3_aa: CASSKWLAGTNEQYF; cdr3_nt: TGTGCCAGTAGTAAATGGCTAGCTGGAACGAACGAGCAGTACTTC
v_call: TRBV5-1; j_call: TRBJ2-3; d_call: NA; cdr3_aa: CASSLASGYTDTQYF; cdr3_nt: TGCGCCAGCAGCTTGGCAAGCGGTTATACAGATACGCAGTATTTT
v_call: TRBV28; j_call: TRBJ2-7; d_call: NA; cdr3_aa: CASSLYRAEQYF; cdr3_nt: TGTGCCAGCAGTTTGTACAGGGCGGAGCAGTACTTC
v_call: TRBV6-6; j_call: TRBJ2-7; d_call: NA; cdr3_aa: CATGRDLSYEQYF; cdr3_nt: TGTGCCACCGGAAGGGACTTAAGCTACGAGCAGTACTTC